The 20 T cell receptor beta chains listed next were all sequenced from one sample in a study of spatial heterogeneity in lung cancer. TCRdb processed the 5' RACE reads anew with MiXCR; each CDR3 protein has one entry. Found here are around 89,000 distinct CDR3 sequences, about 12% of them singletons; the top ten hold under 50%. Documented time point: sample taken at primary tumor resection. The sequencing here drew on PBMCs, taken at surgery. Source of these receptors: a male donor with early-stage non-small cell lung cancer.

The chain is built from TRBV28 and TRBJ2-3, with 8 nucleotides matching TRBD2. The CDR3 contains 19 residues. In germline, CDR1 is MDHEN, CDR2 SYDVKM. J lost 2 bases, V lost 3 bases, and 16 bases had no gene match. CDR3 sequence reads: CASSFSLAVPVGPTDTQYF. CDR3 DNA: TGTGCCAGCAGTTTCTCACTAGCGGTACCGGTAGGGCCCACAGATACGCAGTATTTT.

There are a few counts of this clonotype. This chain joins TRBV20-1 and TRBJ2-2, with TRBD1 as a possible D gene (6 bases). Germline CDR1 reads DFQATT; CDR2 reads SNEGSKA (reference sequence). This CDR3 comprises 14 residues. V lost 6 bases to trimming and J lost 2 bases, with 13 bases between them. CDR3 in amino acids: CSAHTGINTGELFF. The CDR3 DNA sequence: TGCAGTGCGCACACAGGGATCAACACCGGGGAGCTGTTTTTT.

This chain uses TRBV4-2 with TRBJ2-1; 13 nucleotides agree with TRBD2. V lost 0 bases to trimming and J lost 4 bases; unmatched junction nucleotides: 3. The germline V gene has CDR1 LGHNA and CDR2 YNFKEQ. The CDR3 runs 17 residues. CDR3 loop: CASSQEVGLAGYNEQFF. The CDR3 DNA is TGTGCCAGCAGCCAAGAGGTGGGACTAGCGGGATACAATGAGCAGTTCTTC.

This clonotype was recorded a few times. This sequence joins TRBV29-1 and TRBJ2-5, with D possibly matching TRBD1 (5 bases). Germline V gene lookup returns CDR1 SQVTM and CDR2 ANQGSEA. There are 11 residues in the CDR3. V was clipped by 6 bases and J by 7 bases, with 12 bases between them. CDR3 sequence reads: CSVDRQTTQYF. Written as DNA, the CDR3 is TGCAGCGTGGATCGACAGACGACCCAGTACTTC.

This clonotype has only a few counts. The rearrangement joins TRBV18 to TRBJ2-1; 14 nucleotides align to TRBD2. J gave up 0 bases and V 4 bases, and 8 bases lay outside the gene matches. This CDR3 region has 19 residues. Germline CDR1 reads KGHSH; CDR2 reads LQKENI. DNA of the CDR3: TGTGCCAGCTCACTCCGGACTAGCGGGGGGACAAACTCCTACAATGAGCAGTTCTTC. Protein: CASSLRTSGGTNSYNEQFF.

The rearrangement joins TRBV28 to TRBJ1-3, with 7 bases identical to TRBD1. The CDR3 extends over 17 amino acids. CDR1 and CDR2 from the germline V gene are MDHEN and SYDVKM. Trimming at V came to 3 bases and at J to 0 bases, leaving 8 bases not matched to a gene. As DNA, the CDR3 is TGTGCCAGCAGTTTTTCGGGACAGCAATTCTCTGGAAACACCATATATTTT. Residues: CASSFSGQQFSGNTIYF.

This clonotype has more than one count but fewer than ten. The chain carries TRBV14 and TRBJ2-2, with D unclear. This CDR3 contains 14 residues. V gave up 1 base and J gave up 1 base, with 4 bases separating them. CDR1 and CDR2 from the germline V gene are SGHDN and FVKESK. The CDR3 spells CASSQGKNTGELFF. CDR3 DNA: TGTGCCAGCAGCCAAGGCAAGAACACCGGGGAGCTGTTTTTT.

This clonotype was counted only a few times. The chain combines TRBV10-3 with TRBJ1-3; D might be TRBD1 (6 bases). With 3 bases removed from V and 4 bases from J, the gap between germline ends came to 16 bases. The CDR3 sequence is 16 residues long. Per the germline V gene, CDR1 is ENHRY and CDR2 is SYGVKD. The CDR3 sequence: CAISDIRGTRGNTIYF. The CDR3 region has the DNA TGTGCCATCAGTGATATAAGGGGGACGAGAGGAAACACCATATATTTT.

This clonotype was seen at least ten times. The V and J genes are TRBV10-3 and TRBJ2-3; D is possibly TRBD2 (6 bases). Trimming cost V 6 bases and J 1 base, with 14 bases left between them. There are 15 residues in the CDR3. Germline-derived CDR1 and CDR2 are ENHRY and SYGVKD. This CDR3 reads CAIRTKASGTDTQYF. In DNA form, the CDR3 reads TGTGCCATCAGAACTAAGGCTAGCGGCACAGATACGCAGTATTTT.

This clonotype came up many times. The CDR3 loop is CASRWTGRIIGAFF. The CDR3 region has the DNA TGTGCCAGCAGATGGACAGGACGGATTATCGGAGCTTTCTTT. The V gene is TRBV6-2 or TRBV6-3, the J gene TRBJ1-1; 7 bases align to TRBD1. Germline lookup yields CDR1 MNHEY and CDR2 SVGEGT. CDR3 length equals 14 residues. V shed 6 bases, J shed 10 bases, and the junction held 14 bases outside the gene matches.

The rearrangement uses TRBV29-1 and TRBJ1-2; D perhaps matches TRBD1 (6 bases). Germline CDR1 and CDR2: SQVTM and ANQGSEA. The germline V and J ends were trimmed by 2 bases and 0 bases, with 13 bases remaining between them. The CDR3 sequence is 15 residues long. CDR3 sequence reads: CSVERRGATNYGYTF. As DNA, the CDR3 is TGCAGCGTTGAAAGACGGGGGGCTACTAACTATGGCTACACCTTC. Based on the CDR3 plus reference TRBV29-1 and TRBJ1-2, the full variable domain is SAVISQKPSRDICQRGTSLTIQCQVDSQVTMMFWYRQQPGQSLTLIATANQGSEATYESGFVIDKFPISRPNLTFSTLTVSNMSPEDSSIYLCSVERRGATNYGYTFGSGTRLTVV.

This clonotype was seen repeatedly, ten times or more. The V call is TRBV12-3 or TRBV12-4, the J call TRBJ2-1; D remains unclear. Trimming shortened V by 2 bases and J by 12 bases, and 11 bases separated the two germline ends. There are 12 residues in the CDR3. CDR3 sequence reads: CASSLSELAQFF. DNA of the CDR3: TGTGCCAGCAGTTTATCGGAGCTGGCGCAGTTCTTC.

At least ten counts were recorded for this clonotype. This chain joins TRBV2 and TRBJ2-2; maybe TRBD2 (5 bases). Trimming shortened V by 6 bases and J by 4 bases, and 9 bases separated the two germline ends. This CDR3 spans 13 amino acids. Germline assignment: CDR1 SNHLY and CDR2 FYNNEI. Here the CDR3 reads CASRVGSTGELFF. CDR3 sequence (DNA): TGTGCCAGCAGGGTGGGGAGCACCGGGGAGCTGTTTTTT.

Many counts were recorded for this clonotype. This chain uses TRBV28 with TRBJ2-7, with D tentatively TRBD1 (7 bases). The ends were cut back, 8 bases at V and 3 bases at J, with 11 bases in the middle. Germline V gene lookup returns CDR1 MDHEN and CDR2 SYDVKM. The CDR3 runs 12 residues. The CDR3 nucleotides read TGTGCCAGCGATCAGGGGGGCTACGAGCAGTACTTC. This encodes CASDQGGYEQYF.

This clonotype has ten or more counts. J is TRBJ1-1 and V is TRBV4-1; D remains unclear. V lost 2 bases to trimming and J lost 0 bases, with 1 base between them. The germline V gene has CDR1 MGHRA and CDR2 YSYEKL. The CDR3 runs to 12 residues. CDR3 sequence (DNA): TGCGCCAGCAGCCAAATGAACACTGAAGCTTTCTTT. Encoded protein: CASSQMNTEAFF.

The V and J genes are TRBV12-3 or TRBV12-4 and TRBJ2-4, with D perhaps given as TRBD1 or TRBD2 (5 bases each). The CDR3 length is 15 residues. The V end lost 1 base, the J end lost 8 bases, and 15 bases lay between the germline ends. DNA for the CDR3: TGTGCCAGCAGTTTAGGCTCTGGGGTGGGGGACATTCAGTACTTC. Translated, it gives CASSLGSGVGDIQYF.

This clonotype was seen more than once but under ten times. The J gene is TRBJ2-5, the V gene TRBV27; D call uncertain. Per the germline V gene, CDR1 is MNHEY and CDR2 is SMNVEV (reference sequence). This CDR3 has 13 amino acids. The ends were cut back, 5 bases at V and 0 bases at J, with 7 bases in the middle. The CDR3 here is CASSAAYQETQYF. The DNA for the CDR3 is TGTGCCAGCAGTGCCGCCTACCAAGAGACCCAGTACTTC.

In this sample, this clonotype turned up a few times. The V gene is TRBV5-1, the J gene TRBJ2-7, with 11 nucleotides matching TRBD2. Trimming took 4 bases from V and 5 from J; bases not matched to a gene: 5. CDR1 and CDR2 from the germline V gene are SGHRS and YFSETQ. This CDR3 is 14 amino acids long. CDR3 sequence reads: CASSTGLAENEQYF. The DNA for the CDR3 is TGCGCCAGCAGCACGGGACTAGCGGAAAACGAGCAGTACTTC.

With respect to this clonotype: One end of the junction does not line up with germline, which may come from a read error. J is TRBJ1-1 and V is TRBV20-1, with D possibly TRBD1 on 6 matching bases. The germline CDR1 and CDR2 sequences are DFQATT and SNEGSKA (reference sequence). The CDR3 extends over 14 amino acids. The CDR3 nucleotides are TGCAGTCCTAGGGGGGGAGGGGCTCCCACTGAAGCTTTCTTT. It is translated as CSPRGGGAPTEAFF.

This chain uses TRBV20-1 with TRBJ1-2; 8 nucleotides match TRBD1. Unmatched junction bases numbered 7, after V lost 5 bases and J lost 5 bases. The CDR3 extends over 13 amino acids. From germline, CDR1 is DFQATT and CDR2 SNEGSKA (reference sequence). CDR3 bases: TGCAGTGCTGACCAGGGGGCAGGTTATGGCTACACCTTC. Its translation: CSADQGAGYGYTF.